A single sample is the source of the 25 T cell receptor beta chains below, sequenced in a study of blood T cells in healthy people across ages. Combining a sample-barcoded 5' primer with a J-beta primer mix, a second PCR ran for roughly 6 to 11 cycles. TCRdb re-called the 5' RACE reads with MiXCR, one entry per CDR3 protein. The data show fewer than 900,000 distinct CDR3 sequences, roughly 40% seen once. Sequencing input: blood. The source of these receptors is a man between 18 and 29 years old in good health.

This chain uses TRBV7-2 with TRBJ2-3; the D is unclear. Germline V gene sequence: CDR1 SGHTA, CDR2 FQGNSA. CDR3 length: 15 amino acids. V was pared by 5 bases and J by 2 bases, with 14 bases between. The CDR3 sequence is CASSTSRDTTDTQYF. DNA for the CDR3: TGTGCCAGCAGCACGTCGCGAGACACCACAGATACGCAGTATTTT.

This clonotype turned up a few times. This chain links TRBV12-3 or TRBV12-4 with TRBJ1-4; D may be TRBD1 (6 bases). The CDR3 is 15 residues long. V shed 6 bases and J shed 8 bases, with 19 bases lying between them. DNA of the CDR3: TGTGCCAGCAGCCGGCATTTAGGGGGAGGCGAAAAACTGTTTTTT. This encodes CASSRHLGGGEKLFF.

The chain links TRBV20-1 to TRBJ2-1, with 7 bases that match TRBD1. CDR3 length: 14 amino acids. Germline-derived CDR1 and CDR2 are DFQATT and SNEGSKA (reference sequence). With V trimmed by 6 bases and J by 13 bases, 18 bases remained unmatched. The CDR3 loop is CSATTTGPQETQFF. The DNA for the CDR3 is TGCAGTGCCACCACGACAGGGCCCCAAGAGACCCAGTTCTTC.

This clonotype was recorded a few times. The chain joins TRBV7-3 to TRBJ2-1, with 10 bases aligning to TRBD1. The CDR3 runs to 15 residues. With 6 bases clipped from V and 7 bases from J, the junction kept 9 bases outside the gene matches. Germline V gene sequence: CDR1 SGHTA, CDR2 FQGTGA. CDR3 bases: TGTGCCAGCAGTACGACAGGGGGCCACAGGAATGAGCAGTTCTTC. Amino acids: CASSTTGGHRNEQFF.

This clonotype was counted between two and nine times. The J gene is TRBJ1-1, the V gene TRBV25-1; the D gene is possibly TRBD1 (5 bases). Trimming shortened V by 3 bases and J by 5 bases, and 16 bases separated the two germline ends. Per germline, CDR1 MGHDK and CDR2 SYGVNS. The length of the CDR3 is 15 residues. CDR3 protein: CASSDFGHGGTEAFF. The CDR3 DNA follows: TGTGCCAGCAGTGACTTTGGACACGGCGGGACTGAAGCTTTCTTT.

V gene TRBV30 combines with J gene TRBJ1-1, with a tentative D call TRBD1 (5 bases). Looked up from germline, CDR1 is GTSNPN and CDR2 is SVGIG (reference sequence). Between the trimmed V and J ends, which lost 2 bases and 4 bases, there was a span of 11 bases. The CDR3 covers 13 residues. This CDR3 is CAWSHGGVTEAFF. CDR3 bases: TGTGCCTGGAGTCACGGGGGGGTCACTGAAGCTTTCTTT.

Comment on this clonotype: Since a much larger clone is just one base distant, this may be a read error. The chain employs TRBV9 and TRBJ2-1; D possibly corresponds to TRBD1 (6 bases). The DNA end is more similar to TRBJ2-7, so the J call may be wrong. There are 17 residues in the CDR3. In germline, CDR1 is SGDLS, CDR2 YYNGEE. The CDR3 DNA sequence: TGTGCCAGCAGCATTAGAGGACAGAGCTACTCCTACAATGAGCAGTACTTC. Its protein is CASSIRGQSYSYNEQYF.

This clonotype was observed at least ten times. This chain connects TRBV12-3 or TRBV12-4 to TRBJ2-7; D is ambiguous. The CDR3 covers 12 residues. The germline V and J ends were trimmed by 6 bases and 7 bases, with 13 bases remaining between them. The CDR3 DNA follows: TGTGCCAGCAGACAACTGACGGGTGAGCAGTACTTC. Its protein product is CASRQLTGEQYF.

The gene calls are TRBV5-1 and TRBJ2-5; D uncertain. Germline CDR1 reads SGHRS; CDR2 reads YFSETQ. There are 14 residues in the CDR3. Trimming took 5 bases from V and 2 from J, leaving 13 bases between them. CDR3 loop: CASSRSGRQETQYF. CDR3 in DNA: TGCGCCAGCAGTCGTTCGGGTCGGCAAGAGACCCAGTACTTC.

This clonotype was seen a few times. This chain links TRBV15 with TRBJ2-2; D gene uncertain. The CDR3 length is 11 residues. Germline V gene sequence: CDR1 LNHNV, CDR2 YYDKDF (reference sequence). V was shortened by 8 bases and J by 1 base, with 2 bases between the two germline ends. CDR3 region: CATRNTGELFF. CDR3 nucleotides: TGTGCCACCCGGAACACCGGGGAGCTGTTTTTT.

In its sample, this clonotype was seen a few times. The rearrangement uses TRBV20-1 and TRBJ1-5; D gene unclear. The ends were cut back, 6 bases at V and 4 bases at J, with 10 bases in the middle. Germline V gene data show CDR1 as DFQATT and CDR2 as SNEGSKA (reference sequence). The CDR3 is made up of 12 amino acids. Here the CDR3 DNA reads TGCAGTGCCAGGAGACCGAATCAGCCCCAGCATTTT. Its translation is CSARRPNQPQHF.

This sequence joins TRBV20-1 and TRBJ2-5; the match to TRBD1 covers 9 bases. Losses at the gene ends were 4 bases for V and 5 bases for J; bases not matched to a gene: 8. This CDR3 comprises 14 residues. Germline loops: CDR1 DFQATT, CDR2 SNEGSKA (reference sequence). The CDR3: CSATGTGLRETQYF. CDR3 nucleotides: TGCAGTGCTACTGGGACAGGGTTAAGGGAGACCCAGTACTTC.

This clonotype was picked up a small number of times. The rearrangement joins TRBV4-3 to TRBJ2-1, with D possibly being TRBD2 (5 bases). Between the trimmed V and J ends, which lost 1 base and 5 bases, there was a span of 9 bases. Germline CDR1 is LGHNA and CDR2 is YSLEER. The CDR3 totals 14 residues. The CDR3 DNA reads TGCGCCAGCAGCCAAGCTGCCGGGAACAATGAGCAGTTCTTC. Its protein product is CASSQAAGNNEQFF.

In its sample, this clonotype was seen many times. This chain joins TRBV10-3 and TRBJ2-5; 9 bases are a match to TRBD1. The CDR3 covers 15 residues. V trimming: 3 bases; J trimming: 6 bases; junction bases outside the gene matches: 8. The germline V gene encodes CDR1 ENHRY and CDR2 SYGVKD. The CDR3 DNA follows: TGTGCCATCAGTGATGGGACAGGGTCCGGGAAGACCCAGTACTTC. The encoded protein is CAISDGTGSGKTQYF.

The chain carries TRBV4-2 and TRBJ1-2; 7 bases line up with TRBD1. Germline loops: CDR1 LGHNA, CDR2 YNFKEQ. This CDR3 spans 14 amino acids. Trimming took 1 base from V and 7 from J; bases not matched to a gene: 6. The CDR3 nucleotides read TGTGCCAGCAGCCAAGCCGTAGGGGGCGGTGGCTACACCTTC. This translates into CASSQAVGGGGYTF.

This clonotype was seen only a few times. V and J are TRBV7-2 and TRBJ1-4, with D perhaps TRBD1 (6 bases). This CDR3 has 15 residues. Germline values: CDR1 SGHTA, CDR2 FQGNSA. V dropped 4 bases and J dropped 7 bases, with 16 bases sitting between them. As DNA, the CDR3 is TGTGCCAGCAGCTCCCATTCCGGGACACGTGAAAAACTGTTTTTT. It encodes CASSSHSGTREKLFF.

This clonotype turned up a few times. The chain joins TRBV6-2 or TRBV6-3 to TRBJ2-1; TRBD2 matches at 8 bases. The V segment lost 8 bases and the J segment 1 base; nucleotides outside the gene matches: 7. The CDR3 consists of 15 residues. CDR1 and CDR2 (germline): MNHEY, SVGEGT. The CDR3 reads CASGGSGASYNEQFF. Here the CDR3 DNA reads TGTGCCAGCGGGGGTAGCGGGGCATCCTACAATGAGCAGTTCTTC.

The chain carries TRBV24-1 and TRBJ2-2; possible D gene TRBD1, 6 bases. The CDR3 is made up of 15 amino acids. Germline CDR1 and CDR2: KGHDR and SFDVKD. Trimming stripped 5 bases from V and 3 bases from J, with 12 bases between. CDR3 in DNA: TGTGCCACCAGTGGCGTACGACAGGACACCGGGGAGCTGTTTTTT. This codes for CATSGVRQDTGELFF.

The chain carries TRBV20-1 and TRBJ2-3; D is possibly TRBD1 or TRBD2 (5 bases each). The CDR3 is 15 amino acids. Germline V gene sequence: CDR1 DFQATT, CDR2 SNEGSKA (reference sequence). The CDR3 nucleotides read TGCAGCCATTCACAACCGGGACCTAGCACAGATACGCAGTATTTT. It specifies CSHSQPGPSTDTQYF.

This clonotype was detected many times. The V and J genes are TRBV4-1 and TRBJ2-7; 8 bases line up with TRBD1. The CDR3 has 16 residues. J lost 1 base, V lost 0 bases, and 5 bases had no gene match. Germline values: CDR1 MGHRA, CDR2 YSYEKL. The DNA of the CDR3 is TGCGCCAGCAGCCAAGATTGGACAGGGACGTCCTACGAGCAGTACTTC. It specifies CASSQDWTGTSYEQYF.

Concerning this clonotype itself: A junction end diverges from the germline sequence, so it may reflect a read error. J is TRBJ2-3 and V is TRBV12-3 or TRBV12-4; the match to TRBD1 covers 8 bases. The CDR3 runs 16 residues. The CDR3 DNA follows: TGTGCCGGCAGTCCCGGACAGGGTAGAGGTGCAGATACGCAGTATTTT. Protein sequence: CAGSPGQGRGADTQYF.

The CDR3 DNA is TGTGCCAGCAGCCGTTTCGGGTTAAAGCAGCCCCAGCATTTT. Translation: CASSRFGLKQPQHF. The rearrangement links TRBV5-5 to TRBJ1-5; D unclear. V was trimmed by 4 bases and J by 7 bases, leaving 15 bases between them. The CDR3 sequence is 14 residues long. Germline CDR1 is SGHKS and CDR2 is YYEKEE (reference sequence).

A few counts support this clonotype. The rearrangement uses TRBV6-1 and TRBJ1-1; D not certain. The V gene's germline CDR1 is MNHNS and CDR2 SASEGT. Trimming shortened V by 2 bases and J by 1 base, and 14 bases separated the two germline ends. The CDR3 is 16 amino acids. CDR3 residues: CASSEFPYTANTEAFF. The CDR3 DNA sequence: TGTGCCAGCAGTGAATTCCCATATACAGCGAACACTGAAGCTTTCTTT.

The chain links TRBV2 to TRBJ2-7; TRBD2 is a possible D gene (6 bases). V was clipped by 2 bases and J by 0 bases, with 14 bases between them. The germline V gene has CDR1 SNHLY and CDR2 FYNNEI. This CDR3 spans 16 amino acids. CDR3 nucleotide sequence: TGTGCCAGCAGTGAACCTCGGGGGAGCCTCTCCTACGAGCAGTACTTC. Residues: CASSEPRGSLSYEQYF.

This clonotype was found once. Its ends do not fully match the called genes, so a read error is possible. The chain is built from TRBV4-3 and TRBJ2-7, with unresolved D. This CDR3 region has 15 residues. Germline V gives CDR1 LGHNA, CDR2 YSLEER. The CDR3 loop is CAGSQESLFSYEQYF. CDR3 coding DNA: TGCGCCGGCAGCCAAGAGAGCCTCTTCTCCTACGAGCAGTACTTC.